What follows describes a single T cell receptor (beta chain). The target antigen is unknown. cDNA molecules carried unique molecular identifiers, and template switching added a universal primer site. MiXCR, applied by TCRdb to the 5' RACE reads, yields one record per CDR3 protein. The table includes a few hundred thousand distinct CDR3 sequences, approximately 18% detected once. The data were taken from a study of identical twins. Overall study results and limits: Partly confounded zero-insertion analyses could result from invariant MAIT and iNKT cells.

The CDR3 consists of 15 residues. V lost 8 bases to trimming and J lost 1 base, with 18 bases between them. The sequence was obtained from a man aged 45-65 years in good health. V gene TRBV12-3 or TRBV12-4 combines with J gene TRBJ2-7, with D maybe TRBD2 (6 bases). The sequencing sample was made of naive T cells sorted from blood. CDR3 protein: CASGPYGGWSYEQYF. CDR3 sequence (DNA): TGTGCCAGCGGTCCATACGGGGGATGGTCCTACGAGCAGTACTTC.